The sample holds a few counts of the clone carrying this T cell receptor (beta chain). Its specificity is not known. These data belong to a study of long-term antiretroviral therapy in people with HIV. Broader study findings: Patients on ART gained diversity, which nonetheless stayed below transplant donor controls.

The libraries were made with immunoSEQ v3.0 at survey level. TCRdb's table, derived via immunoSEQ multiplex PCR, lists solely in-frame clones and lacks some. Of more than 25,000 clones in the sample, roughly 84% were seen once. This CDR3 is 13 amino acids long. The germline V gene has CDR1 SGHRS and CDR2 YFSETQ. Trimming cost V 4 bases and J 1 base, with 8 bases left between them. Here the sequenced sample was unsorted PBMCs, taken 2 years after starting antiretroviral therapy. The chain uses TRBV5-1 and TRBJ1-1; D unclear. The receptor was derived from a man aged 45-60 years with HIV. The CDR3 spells CASSARRNTEAFF. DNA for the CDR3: TGCGCCAGCAGCGCGCGGCGGAACACTGAAGCTTTCTTT. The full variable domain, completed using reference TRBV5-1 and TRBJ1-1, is KAGVTQTPRYLIKTRGQQVTLSCSPISGHRSVSWYQQTPGQGLQFLFEYFSETQRNKGNFPGRFSGRQFSNSRSEMNVSTLELGDSALYLCASSARRNTEAFFGQGTRLTVV.